The 26 T cell receptor beta chains in this list originate from one sample, sequenced in a study of OX40 agonist ivuxolimab in advanced cancers. Data came from immunoSEQ multiplex PCR; TCRdb stores just in-frame clones and leaves some out. The profile shows 45,000 or so clones, approximately 80% of them singletons. The sample was CD4+ or CD8+ T cells sorted from blood, taken in a trial of the OX40 agonist ivuxolimab. The receptors were sampled from an adult with an advanced solid tumor such as melanoma, head and neck, liver or kidney cancer.

The gene calls are TRBV9 and TRBJ1-2; TRBD1 might be the D (6 bases). Germline lookup yields CDR1 SGDLS and CDR2 YYNGEE. CDR3 length: 14 amino acids. V was clipped by 3 bases and J by 8 bases, with 17 bases between them. CDR3 loop: CASSEDSGALGYTF. As DNA, the CDR3 is TGTGCCAGCAGCGAGGACAGTGGGGCTCTCGGCTACACCTTC.

CDR3 nucleotide sequence: TGTGCCAGCAGCTGGAAGGGACTCTATGGCTACACCTTC. Protein sequence: CASSWKGLYGYTF. The chain joins TRBV7-3 to TRBJ1-2, with D maybe TRBD1 (5 bases). V was shortened by 4 bases and J by 4 bases, with 10 bases between the two germline ends. Germline CDR1 is SGHTA and CDR2 is FQGTGA. The CDR3 is 13 amino acids.

The chain joins TRBV19 to TRBJ1-2; possibly TRBD1 for D (5 bases). Trimming shortened V by 4 bases and J by 4 bases, and 10 bases separated the two germline ends. Germline lookup yields CDR1 LNHDA and CDR2 SQIVND (reference sequence). This CDR3 spans 13 amino acids. CDR3 loop: CASSKTAFYGYTF. The CDR3 DNA is TGTGCCAGTAGTAAGACAGCTTTCTATGGCTACACCTTC.

The J gene is TRBJ2-2, the V gene TRBV5-1; 13 nucleotides line up with TRBD2. V gave up 3 bases and J gave up 1 base; unmatched junction bases: 0. The CDR3 consists of 16 residues. Looked up from germline, CDR1 is SGHRS and CDR2 is YFSETQ. The CDR3 DNA sequence: TGCGCCAGCAGCTGGACTAGCGGGAGGAACACCGGGGAGCTGTTTTTT. Protein: CASSWTSGRNTGELFF.

With regard to this clone: Relative to the germline gene, one junction end is altered; a read error may explain this. As DNA, the CDR3 is TGTGCCTGGAGTGCGGGATTTTCCTATGGCTGCACCTTC. Protein: CAWSAGFSYGCTF. The chain recombines TRBV30 with TRBJ1-2; no reliable D call. Looked up from germline, CDR1 is GTSNPN and CDR2 is SVGIG (reference sequence). This CDR3 spans 13 amino acids.

The CDR3 DNA is TGTGCCAGCAGTGGGGAGACAGGCAATCAGCCCCAGCATTTT. Protein sequence: CASSGETGNQPQHF. The rearrangement joins TRBV2 to TRBJ1-5, with a possible D match to TRBD1 (5 bases). The CDR3 consists of 14 residues. CDR1 is SNHLY and CDR2 is FYNNEI in the germline V gene. V gave up 4 bases and J gave up 2 bases, with 9 bases separating them.

This clone was counted a few times. This chain joins TRBV18 and TRBJ1-1; D is undetermined. The CDR3 runs 14 residues. V lost 2 bases and J 8 bases, leaving 15 bases between the germline ends. The germline CDR1 and CDR2 sequences are KGHSH and LQKENI. The CDR3 reads CASSPSIGLGEAFF. CDR3 DNA: TGTGCCAGCTCACCATCCATTGGTCTGGGCGAAGCTTTCTTT.

This clone qualifies as medium-sized (0.01 to 0.1%). The CDR3 loop is CASSIDRGTEAFF. DNA of the CDR3: TGTGCCAGTAGTATCGACAGGGGCACTGAAGCTTTCTTT. The rearrangement uses TRBV19 and TRBJ1-1, with 8 bases aligning to TRBD1. CDR1 is LNHDA, CDR2 SQIVND, per germline (reference sequence). The CDR3 length is 13 residues. V shed 3 bases and J 4 bases; nucleotides not matched to a gene: 1. The full variable domain, its missing parts supplied by reference TRBV19 and TRBJ1-1, is DGGITQSPKYLFRKEGQNVTLSCEQNLNHDAMYWYRQDPGQGLRLIYYSQIVNDFQKGDIAEGYSVSREKKESFPLTVTSAQKNPTAFYLCASSIDRGTEAFFGQGTRLTVV.

This sequence joins TRBV5-1 and TRBJ2-3; maybe TRBD2 (6 bases). Germline-derived CDR1 and CDR2 are SGHRS and YFSETQ. V was clipped by 0 bases and J by 6 bases, with 11 bases between them. CDR3 length: 14 residues. The CDR3 sequence is CASSLEGRGDTQYF. CDR3 nucleotide sequence: TGCGCCAGCAGCTTGGAGGGGCGGGGTGATACGCAGTATTTT.

The genes are TRBV6-5 and TRBJ2-7; 8 positions agree with TRBD1. This CDR3 comprises 13 residues. CDR1 and CDR2 (germline): MNHEY, SVGAGI. V was pared by 5 bases and J by 4 bases, with 4 bases of the junction left unmatched. CDR3 protein: CASSDGQGYEQYF. The CDR3 DNA follows: TGTGCCAGCAGTGATGGACAGGGATACGAGCAGTACTTC.

The chain couples TRBV15 to TRBJ1-2, with D unresolved. Germline values: CDR1 LNHNV, CDR2 YYDKDF (reference sequence). This CDR3 contains 14 residues. Deletions cut 0 bases from V and 4 bases from J, with 9 bases between. For the CDR3, the DNA is TGTGCCACCAGCAGAGAAGGTCGGTTCTATGGCTACACCTTC. This gives the protein CATSREGRFYGYTF. Using reference TRBV15 and TRBJ1-2 for the parts outside the CDR3, the full variable domain is DAMVIQNPRYQVTQFGKPVTLSCSQTLNHNVMYWYQQKSSQAPKLLFHYYDKDFNNEADTPDNFQSRRPNTSFCFLDIRSPGLGDTAMYLCATSREGRFYGYTFGSGTRLTVV.

The chain recombines TRBV2 with TRBJ2-3; 7 positions agree with TRBD2. Germline lookup yields CDR1 SNHLY and CDR2 FYNNEI. V gave up 5 bases and J gave up 0 bases; unmatched junction bases: 2. This CDR3 has 14 residues. CDR3 bases: TGTGCCAGCAGTCTAGCGGTTAGCACAGATACGCAGTATTTT. This translates into CASSLAVSTDTQYF. The whole variable domain, remainder taken from reference TRBV2 and TRBJ2-3, is EPEVTQTPSHQVTQMGQEVILRCVPISNHLYFYWYRQILGQKVEFLVSFYNNEISEKSEIFDDQFSVERPDGSNFTLKIRSTKLEDSAMYFCASSLAVSTDTQYFGPGTRLTVL.

This chain uses TRBV13 with TRBJ1-6; D is uncertain. CDR1 and CDR2 (germline): PRHDT, FYEKMQ (reference sequence). The V end was cut by 2 bases, the J end by 6 bases, with 8 bases between. The CDR3 length is 14 residues. CDR3 DNA: TGTGCCAGCAGCTTAAGGGAATCTAATTCACCCCTCCACTTT. Protein: CASSLRESNSPLHF.

V and J are TRBV4-3 and TRBJ2-1, with unresolved D. This CDR3 contains 13 residues. Trimming pared 4 bases from V and 4 bases from J, leaving 8 bases between. Germline lookup yields CDR1 LGHNA and CDR2 YSLEER. The CDR3 spells CASSPLGYNEQFF. DNA of the CDR3: TGCGCCAGCAGCCCTTTAGGTTACAATGAGCAGTTCTTC.

The chain has TRBV6-6 and TRBJ2-7; no clear D. The CDR3 runs 12 residues. The germline V and J ends were trimmed by 7 bases and 2 bases, with 9 bases remaining between them. Germline loops: CDR1 MNHNY, CDR2 SVGAGI (reference sequence). The CDR3 nucleotides are TGTGCCAGCAATAAGGGTCCCTACGAGCAGTACTTC. Its protein product is CASNKGPYEQYF.

CDR3 sequence: CASSGTSGVGEQFF. For the CDR3, the DNA is TGTGCCAGCAGCGGGACTAGCGGGGTGGGTGAGCAGTTCTTC. The rearrangement links TRBV11-2 to TRBJ2-1; TRBD2 matches 13 bases. CDR3 length equals 14 residues. V shed 5 bases, J shed 9 bases, and the junction held 4 bases outside the gene matches. Germline assignment: CDR1 SGHAT and CDR2 FQNNGV.

The J gene is TRBJ1-3, the V gene TRBV13; TRBD1 matches at 7 bases. The CDR3 is 13 amino acids. Germline CDR1 reads PRHDT; CDR2 reads FYEKMQ (reference sequence). The trim removed 4 bases at V and 9 bases at J, leaving 6 bases unmatched. This CDR3 is CASSSRQGRTIYF. CDR3 bases: TGTGCCAGCAGCTCGCGACAGGGCCGCACCATATATTTT.

The table lists this clone with a count of one. The chain employs TRBV10-1 and TRBJ2-3; 9 nucleotides line up with TRBD1. The CDR3 runs 13 residues. Trimming took 8 bases from V and 5 from J; bases not matched to a gene: 5. Germline loops: CDR1 WNHNN, CDR2 SYGVQD (reference sequence). For the CDR3, the DNA is TGCGCCAGCCAGGACAGGGGCGTAGATACGCAGTATTTT. Protein sequence: CASQDRGVDTQYF.

This clone was detected once. This chain joins TRBV4-2 and TRBJ2-1; 12 nucleotides agree with TRBD2. Trimming removed 2 bases from V and 9 bases from J; junction bases left unmatched: 8. CDR3 length: 16 amino acids. Germline CDR1 and CDR2: LGHNA and YNFKEQ. The CDR3 here is CASSQPPASGRAEQFF. The DNA of the CDR3 is TGTGCCAGCAGCCAACCCCCGGCTAGCGGGAGGGCTGAGCAGTTCTTC.

The chain combines TRBV28 with TRBJ1-2, with D unresolved. With 7 bases removed from V and 4 bases from J, the gap between germline ends came to 10 bases. CDR3 length equals 12 residues. Germline V CDR1 and CDR2: MDHEN, SYDVKM. The DNA of the CDR3 is TGTGCCAGCAACACTCACCCCTATGGCTACACCTTC. Protein product: CASNTHPYGYTF.

This chain connects TRBV11-2 to TRBJ2-5, with TRBD2 identical over 8 bases. The assigned J gene may be wrong: the sequence end matches TRBJ2-7 better. Germline-derived CDR1 and CDR2 are SGHAT and FQNNGV. CDR3 length equals 15 residues. CDR3 nucleotides: TGTGCCAGCAGCGCTACGACTAGCGAAATCTACGAGCAGTACTTC. Amino acid sequence: CASSATTSEIYEQYF.

The chain links TRBV5-6 to TRBJ2-1; 11 positions agree with TRBD1. Per germline, CDR1 SGHDT and CDR2 YYEEEE. Germline trimming cut 2 bases from V and 8 bases from J; bases unmatched to any gene: 6. The CDR3 contains 15 residues. CDR3 sequence (DNA): TGTGCCAGCAGCTTCGGACAGGGGGCGCGCGATGAGCAGTTCTTC. It yields the protein CASSFGQGARDEQFF.

J is TRBJ2-1 and V is TRBV23-1; 7 nucleotides line up with TRBD2. TRBV23-1 is classed as an ORF, of uncertain function. Trimming took 3 bases from V and 14 from J; bases not matched to a gene: 10. The CDR3 contains 13 residues. CDR3 region: CASSHRGERFEFF. The CDR3 region has the DNA TGCGCCAGCAGTCACCGGGGGGAGCGGTTCGAGTTCTTC.

The rearrangement joins TRBV27 to TRBJ2-7, with 9 bases matching TRBD1. Germline-derived CDR1 and CDR2 are MNHEY and SMNVEV (reference sequence). Trimming at V came to 2 bases and at J to 6 bases, leaving 2 bases not matched to a gene. The CDR3 is 13 residues long. CDR3 amino acids: CASSLGTGLEQYF. CDR3 in DNA: TGTGCCAGCAGTTTAGGGACAGGGCTCGAGCAGTACTTC.

The V gene is TRBV6-6, the J gene TRBJ2-2, with D possibly matching TRBD2 (6 bases). CDR3 length: 15 amino acids. The germline CDR1 and CDR2 sequences are MNHNY and SVGAGI (reference sequence). The V and J ends lost 6 bases and 9 bases respectively, with 20 bases between them. CDR3 nucleotide sequence: TGTGCCAGCAGGGACCAACGGGACTTCACATGGGAGCTGTTTTTT. It translates to CASRDQRDFTWELFF.

V usage is TRBV11-2 and J usage is TRBJ2-7, with 9 positions matching TRBD2. The CDR3 has 18 amino acids. Germline V gene data show CDR1 as SGHAT and CDR2 as FQNNGV. V lost 3 bases and J lost 0; bases outside the gene matches: 12. CDR3 protein: CASSFVIAGDLGSYEQYF. Here the CDR3 DNA reads TGTGCCAGCAGCTTTGTAATAGCGGGAGATTTAGGCTCCTACGAGCAGTACTTC.